This T cell receptor (beta chain) was sequenced during a study of CXCR3-negative and CXCR3-positive naive CD8 T cells. Study details: Roughly 1.5 +/- 0.3 million TRB reads came from each library, giving around 130 million in total.

UMI labels and 5' RACE were used to prepare the TRB cDNA libraries. TCRdb reprocessed the 5' RACE reads and stores each CDR3 protein as one record, lacking DNA. The specimen's table records roughly 48,000 distinct CDR3 sequences. CDR3 size: 14 residues. The material sequenced was memory CD8+ T cells from blood. The chain carries TRBV12-3 or TRBV12-4 and TRBJ2-7. This clonotype originated in a human donor in good health. Some clones in this sample may be carry-over from other donors' samples. The chain's CDR3 is CASSLALYGYEQYF.